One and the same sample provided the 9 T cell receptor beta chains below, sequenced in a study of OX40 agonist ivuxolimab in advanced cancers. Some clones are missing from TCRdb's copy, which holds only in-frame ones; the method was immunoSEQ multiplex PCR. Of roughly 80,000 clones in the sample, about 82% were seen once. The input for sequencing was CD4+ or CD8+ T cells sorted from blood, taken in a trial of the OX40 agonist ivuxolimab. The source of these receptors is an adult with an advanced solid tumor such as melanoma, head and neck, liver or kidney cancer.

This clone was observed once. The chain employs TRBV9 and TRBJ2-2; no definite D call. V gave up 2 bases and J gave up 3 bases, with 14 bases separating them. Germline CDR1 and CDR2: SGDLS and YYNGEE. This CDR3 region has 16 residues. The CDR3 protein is CASSVRRTGDTGELFF. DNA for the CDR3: TGTGCCAGCAGCGTGAGACGGACCGGTGACACCGGGGAGCTGTTTTTT.

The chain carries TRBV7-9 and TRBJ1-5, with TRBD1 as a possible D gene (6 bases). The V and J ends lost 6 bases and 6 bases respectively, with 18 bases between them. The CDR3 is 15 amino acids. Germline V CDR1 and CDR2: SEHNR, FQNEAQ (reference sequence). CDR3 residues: CASSSGGHGAQPQHF. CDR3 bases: TGTGCCAGCAGTTCGGGGGGGCATGGAGCTCAGCCCCAGCATTTT.

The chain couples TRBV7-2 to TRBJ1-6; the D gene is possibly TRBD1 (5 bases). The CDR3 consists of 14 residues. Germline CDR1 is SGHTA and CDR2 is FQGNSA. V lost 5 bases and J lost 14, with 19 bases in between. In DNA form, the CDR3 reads TGTGCCAGCAGCGTCCGGGACGGCGATCGGGCCCTCCACTTT. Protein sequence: CASSVRDGDRALHF.

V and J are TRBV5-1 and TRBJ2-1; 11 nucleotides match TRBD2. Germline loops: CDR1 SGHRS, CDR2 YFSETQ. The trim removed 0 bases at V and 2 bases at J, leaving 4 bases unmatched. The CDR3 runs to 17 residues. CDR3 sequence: CASSLAGTSGTYNEQFF. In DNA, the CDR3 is TGCGCCAGCAGCTTGGCCGGGACTAGCGGAACCTACAATGAGCAGTTCTTC.

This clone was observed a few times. In DNA form, the CDR3 reads TGTGCCAGCAGTGGGGCGATTAATTCACCCCTCCACTTT. This translates into CASSGAINSPLHF. This sequence joins TRBV6-1 and TRBJ1-6, with D unclear. There are 13 residues in the CDR3. In germline, CDR1 is MNHNS, CDR2 SASEGT. V was cut by 4 bases and J by 6 bases, with 7 bases left in between.

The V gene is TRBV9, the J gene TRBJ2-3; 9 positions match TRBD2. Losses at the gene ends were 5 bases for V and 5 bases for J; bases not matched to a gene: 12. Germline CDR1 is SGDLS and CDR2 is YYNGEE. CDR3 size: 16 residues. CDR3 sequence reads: CASSRFARGGGDTQYF. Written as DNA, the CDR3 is TGTGCCAGCAGTCGCTTCGCGCGGGGGGGAGGAGATACGCAGTATTTT.

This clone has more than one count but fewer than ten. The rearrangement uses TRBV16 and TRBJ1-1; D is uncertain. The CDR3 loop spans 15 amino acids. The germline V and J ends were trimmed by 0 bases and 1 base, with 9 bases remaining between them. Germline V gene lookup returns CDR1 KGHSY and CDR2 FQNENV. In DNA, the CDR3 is TGTGCCAGCAGCCAATCTTGGAGTTCGAACACTGAAGCTTTCTTT. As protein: CASSQSWSSNTEAFF.

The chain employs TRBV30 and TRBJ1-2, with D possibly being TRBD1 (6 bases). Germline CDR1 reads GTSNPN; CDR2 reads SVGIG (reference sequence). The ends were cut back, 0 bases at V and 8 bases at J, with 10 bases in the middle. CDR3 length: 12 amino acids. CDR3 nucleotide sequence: TGTGCCTGGAGTGTAGTTGGGGGCGGCTACACCTTC. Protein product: CAWSVVGGGYTF.

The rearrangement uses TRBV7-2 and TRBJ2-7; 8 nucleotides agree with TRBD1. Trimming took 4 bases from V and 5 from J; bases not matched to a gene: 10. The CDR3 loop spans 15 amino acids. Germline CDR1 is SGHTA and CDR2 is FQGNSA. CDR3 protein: CASSSWTGSGDEQYF. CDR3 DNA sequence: TGTGCCAGCAGCTCTTGGACAGGGTCAGGGGACGAGCAGTACTTC.